This paragraph reports one T cell receptor beta chain. Its antigen is as yet unknown. The time point was: blood 2 weeks post-SBRT. Treatment meaning: 15 Gy SBRT to primary tumor, nephrectomy 4 weeks later. Germline V gene sequence: CDR1 SGHDT, CDR2 YYEEEE. The CDR3 extends over 16 amino acids. Losses at the gene ends were 0 bases for V and 5 bases for J; bases not matched to a gene: 6. The assay was immunoSEQ multiplex PCR, and TCRdb's table has in-frame clones only and misses some. The sample lists about 130,000 clones, about 88% occurring once. This entry comes from a study of radiation and T cells in renal cell carcinoma. At the level of the study: Nephrectomy followed 15 Gy stereotactic body radiation by 4 weeks.

General study findings and limits: No pretreatment tumor biopsies were available for baseline clonotypes.

This sequence was found in a woman aged 65 to 85 with renal cell carcinoma. The starting material was blood, obtained from a patient whose treatment included radiotherapy and nephrectomy. V gene TRBV5-6 combines with J gene TRBJ2-1; 9 bases agree with TRBD2. The CDR3 reads CASSLGSGLAHNEQFF. The CDR3 coding sequence is TGTGCCAGCAGCTTGGGGTCGGGACTAGCCCACAATGAGCAGTTCTTC.